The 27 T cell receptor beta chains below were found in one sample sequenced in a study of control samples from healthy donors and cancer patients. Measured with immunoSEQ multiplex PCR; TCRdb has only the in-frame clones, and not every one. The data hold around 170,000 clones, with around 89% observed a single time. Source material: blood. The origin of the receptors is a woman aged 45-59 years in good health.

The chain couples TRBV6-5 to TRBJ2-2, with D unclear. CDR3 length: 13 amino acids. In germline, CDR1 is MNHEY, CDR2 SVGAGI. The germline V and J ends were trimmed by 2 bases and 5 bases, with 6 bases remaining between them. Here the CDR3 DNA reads TGTGCCAGCAGTTACACCAAAACCGGGGAGCTGTTTTTT. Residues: CASSYTKTGELFF.

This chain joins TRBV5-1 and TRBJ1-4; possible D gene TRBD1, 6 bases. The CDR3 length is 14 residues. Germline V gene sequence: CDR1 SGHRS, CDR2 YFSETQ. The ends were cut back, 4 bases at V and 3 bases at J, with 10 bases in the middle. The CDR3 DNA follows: TGCGCCAGCAGCCAGGGGCAGCCTAATGAAAAACTGTTTTTT. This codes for CASSQGQPNEKLFF.

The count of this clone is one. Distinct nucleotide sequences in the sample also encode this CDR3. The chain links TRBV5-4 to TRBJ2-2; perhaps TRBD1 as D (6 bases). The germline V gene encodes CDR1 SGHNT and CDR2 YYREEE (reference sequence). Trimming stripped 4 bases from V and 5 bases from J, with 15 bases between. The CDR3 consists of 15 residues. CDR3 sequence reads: CASSLDRQNTGELFF. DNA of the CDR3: TGTGCCAGCAGCCTAGACAGGCAGAATACCGGGGAGCTGTTTTTT.

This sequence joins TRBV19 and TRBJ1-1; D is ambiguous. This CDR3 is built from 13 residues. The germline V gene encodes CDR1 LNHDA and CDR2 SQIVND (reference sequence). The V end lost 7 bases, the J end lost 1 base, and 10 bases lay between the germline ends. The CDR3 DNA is TGTGCCAGTACCCCTACGGGGAACACTGAAGCTTTCTTT. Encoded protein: CASTPTGNTEAFF.

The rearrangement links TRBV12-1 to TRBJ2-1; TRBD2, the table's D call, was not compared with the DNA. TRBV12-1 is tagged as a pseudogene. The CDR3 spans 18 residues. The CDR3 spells CASTKGTSGSVSYNEQFF. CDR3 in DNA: TGTGCCAGCACCAAAGGGACTAGCGGGAGTGTCTCCTACAATGAGCAGTTCTTC.

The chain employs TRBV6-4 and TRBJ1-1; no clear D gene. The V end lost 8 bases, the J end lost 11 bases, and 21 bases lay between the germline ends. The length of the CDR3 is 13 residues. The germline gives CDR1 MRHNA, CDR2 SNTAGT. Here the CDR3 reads CASSPLSGRGAFF. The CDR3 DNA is TGTGCCAGCTCCCCTCTATCCGGGAGAGGGGCTTTCTTT.

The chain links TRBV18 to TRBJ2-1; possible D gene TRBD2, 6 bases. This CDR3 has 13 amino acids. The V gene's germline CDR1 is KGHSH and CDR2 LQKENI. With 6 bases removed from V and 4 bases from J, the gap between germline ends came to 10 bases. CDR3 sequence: CASSLLAYNEQFF. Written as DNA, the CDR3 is TGTGCCAGCTCTTTACTAGCTTACAATGAGCAGTTCTTC.

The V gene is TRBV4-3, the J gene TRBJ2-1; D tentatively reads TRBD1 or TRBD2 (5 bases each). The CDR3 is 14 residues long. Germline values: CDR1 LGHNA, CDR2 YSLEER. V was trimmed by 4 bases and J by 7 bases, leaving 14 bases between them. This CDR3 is CASSRAKGENEQFF. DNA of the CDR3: TGCGCCAGCAGCCGAGCCAAAGGGGAGAATGAGCAGTTCTTC.

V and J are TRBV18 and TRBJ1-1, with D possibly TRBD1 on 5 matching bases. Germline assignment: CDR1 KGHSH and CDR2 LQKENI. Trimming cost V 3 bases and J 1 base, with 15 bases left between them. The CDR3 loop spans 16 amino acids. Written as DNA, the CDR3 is TGTGCCAGCTCACCGTCTCGGGGTGGGGGGAACACTGAAGCTTTCTTT. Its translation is CASSPSRGGGNTEAFF.

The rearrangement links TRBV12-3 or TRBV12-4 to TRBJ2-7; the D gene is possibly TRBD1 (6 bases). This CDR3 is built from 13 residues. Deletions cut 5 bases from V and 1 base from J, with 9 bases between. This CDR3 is CASSVQGSYEQYF. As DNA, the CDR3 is TGTGCCAGCAGTGTACAGGGATCCTACGAGCAGTACTTC.

The CDR3 sequence is CASSEGGGSPQYF. Written as DNA, the CDR3 is TGTGCCAGCAGTGAAGGGGGGGGTTCACCGCAGTATTTT. J is TRBJ2-3 and V is TRBV5-8, with D possibly matching TRBD2 (7 bases). The CDR3 runs 13 residues. The germline V gene has CDR1 SGHTS and CDR2 YDEGEE. V lost 5 bases and J 10 bases, leaving 17 bases between the germline ends.

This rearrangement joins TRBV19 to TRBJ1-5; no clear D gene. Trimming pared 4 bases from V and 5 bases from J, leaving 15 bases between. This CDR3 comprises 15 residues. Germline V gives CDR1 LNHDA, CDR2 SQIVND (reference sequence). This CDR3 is CASSTAWADYQPQHF. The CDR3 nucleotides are TGTGCCAGTAGTACGGCGTGGGCAGACTATCAGCCCCAGCATTTT.

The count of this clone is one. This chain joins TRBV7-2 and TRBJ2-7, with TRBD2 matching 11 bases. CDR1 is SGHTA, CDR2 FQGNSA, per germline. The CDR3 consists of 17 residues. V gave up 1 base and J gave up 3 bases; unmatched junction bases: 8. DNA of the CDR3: TGTGCCAGCAGCTTAGTTGGCACTAGCGGGAGTGGCTACGAGCAGTACTTC. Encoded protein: CASSLVGTSGSGYEQYF.

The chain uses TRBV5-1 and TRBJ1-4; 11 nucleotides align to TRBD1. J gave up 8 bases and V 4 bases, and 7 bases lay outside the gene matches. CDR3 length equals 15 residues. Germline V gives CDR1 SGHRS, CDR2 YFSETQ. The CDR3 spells CASSTTGTGGEKLFF. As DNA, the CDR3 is TGCGCCAGCAGCACGACCGGGACAGGGGGGGAAAAACTGTTTTTT.

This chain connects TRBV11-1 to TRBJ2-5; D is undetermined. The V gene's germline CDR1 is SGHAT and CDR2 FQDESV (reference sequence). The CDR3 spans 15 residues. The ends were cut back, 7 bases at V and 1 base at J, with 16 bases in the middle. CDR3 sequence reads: CASTPSPSVQETQYF. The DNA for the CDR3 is TGTGCCAGCACCCCGAGTCCCAGCGTCCAAGAGACCCAGTACTTC. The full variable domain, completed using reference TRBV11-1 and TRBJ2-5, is EAEVAQSPRYKITEKSQAVAFWCDPISGHATLYWYRQILGQGPELLVQFQDESVVDDSQLPKDRFSAERLKGVDSTLKIQPAELGDSAMYLCASTPSPSVQETQYFGPGTRLLVL.

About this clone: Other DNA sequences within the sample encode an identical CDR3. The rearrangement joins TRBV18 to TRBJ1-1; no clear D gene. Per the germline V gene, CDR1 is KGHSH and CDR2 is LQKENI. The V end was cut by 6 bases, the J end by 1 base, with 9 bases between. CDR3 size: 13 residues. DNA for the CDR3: TGTGCCAGCTCCCCCCCTGGGAACACTGAAGCTTTCTTT. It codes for CASSPPGNTEAFF.

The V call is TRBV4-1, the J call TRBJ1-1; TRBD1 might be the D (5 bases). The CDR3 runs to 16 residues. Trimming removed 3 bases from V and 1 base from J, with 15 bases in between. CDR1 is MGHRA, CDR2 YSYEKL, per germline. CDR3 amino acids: CASSHPPDGGNTEAFF. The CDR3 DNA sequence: TGCGCCAGCAGCCATCCGCCCGACGGGGGGAACACTGAAGCTTTCTTT.

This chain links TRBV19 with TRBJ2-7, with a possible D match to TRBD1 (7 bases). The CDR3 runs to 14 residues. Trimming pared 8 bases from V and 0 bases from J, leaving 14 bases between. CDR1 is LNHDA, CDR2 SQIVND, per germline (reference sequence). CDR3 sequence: CASQQGRTSYEQYF. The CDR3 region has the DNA TGTGCCAGTCAACAGGGGAGGACCTCCTACGAGCAGTACTTC.

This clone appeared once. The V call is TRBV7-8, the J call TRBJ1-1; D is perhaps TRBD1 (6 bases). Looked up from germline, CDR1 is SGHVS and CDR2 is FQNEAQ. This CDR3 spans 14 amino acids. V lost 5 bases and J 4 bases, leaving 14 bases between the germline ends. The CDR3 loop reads CASSRDGGGTEAFF. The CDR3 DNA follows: TGTGCCAGCAGCCGAGACGGAGGGGGCACTGAAGCTTTCTTT.

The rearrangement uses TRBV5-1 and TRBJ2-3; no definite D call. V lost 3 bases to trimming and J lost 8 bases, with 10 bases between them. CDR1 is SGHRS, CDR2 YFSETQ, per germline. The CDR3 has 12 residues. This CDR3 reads CASSYDLGTQYF. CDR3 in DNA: TGCGCCAGCAGCTATGATCTGGGTACGCAGTATTTT.

Here the CDR3 reads CASSDRGRMVNTEAFF. CDR3 coding DNA: TGTGCCAGCAGTGATCGGGGGAGAATGGTGAACACTGAAGCTTTCTTT. The chain uses TRBV6-1 and TRBJ1-1; D possibly corresponds to TRBD1 (5 bases). This CDR3 has 16 amino acids. Trimming cost V 3 bases and J 0 bases, with 14 bases left between them. CDR1 and CDR2 from the germline V gene are MNHNS and SASEGT.

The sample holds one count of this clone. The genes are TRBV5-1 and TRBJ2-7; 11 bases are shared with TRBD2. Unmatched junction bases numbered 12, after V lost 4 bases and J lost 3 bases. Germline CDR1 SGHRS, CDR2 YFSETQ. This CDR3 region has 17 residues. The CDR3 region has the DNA TGCGCCAGCAGCCTCGACATACCGGGACTAGCGGTCTACGAGCAGTACTTC. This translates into CASSLDIPGLAVYEQYF.

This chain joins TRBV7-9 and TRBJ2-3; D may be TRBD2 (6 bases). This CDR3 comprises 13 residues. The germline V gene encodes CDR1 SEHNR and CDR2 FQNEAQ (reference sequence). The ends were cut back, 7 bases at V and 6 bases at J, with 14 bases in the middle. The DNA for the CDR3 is TGTGCCAGCACTCTTAGCGGAGGGGATACGCAGTATTTT. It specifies CASTLSGGDTQYF.

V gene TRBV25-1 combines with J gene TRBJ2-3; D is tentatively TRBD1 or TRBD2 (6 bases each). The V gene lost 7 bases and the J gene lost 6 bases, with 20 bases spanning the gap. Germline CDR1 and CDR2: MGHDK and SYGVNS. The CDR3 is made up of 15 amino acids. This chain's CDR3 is CASTLKERGVDTQYF. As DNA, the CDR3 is TGTGCCAGCACTCTAAAAGAGAGGGGGGTCGATACGCAGTATTTT.

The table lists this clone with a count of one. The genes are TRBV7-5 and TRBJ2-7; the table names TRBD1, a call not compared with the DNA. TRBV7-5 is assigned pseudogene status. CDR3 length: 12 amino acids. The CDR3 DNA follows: TGTGTCAGAAGCTTCTGGGACAGCGAGCAGTACTTC. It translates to CVRSFWDSEQYF.

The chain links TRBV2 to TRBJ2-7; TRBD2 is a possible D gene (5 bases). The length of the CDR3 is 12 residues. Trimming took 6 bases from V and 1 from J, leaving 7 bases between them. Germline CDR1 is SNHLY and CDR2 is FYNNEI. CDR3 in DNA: TGTGCCAGCAGGCGGACTTCCTACGAGCAGTACTTC. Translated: CASRRTSYEQYF. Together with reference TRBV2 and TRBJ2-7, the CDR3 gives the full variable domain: EPEVTQTPSHQVTQMGQEVILRCVPISNHLYFYWYRQILGQKVEFLVSFYNNEISEKSEIFDDQFSVERPDGSNFTLKIRSTKLEDSAMYFCASRRTSYEQYFGPGTRLTVT.

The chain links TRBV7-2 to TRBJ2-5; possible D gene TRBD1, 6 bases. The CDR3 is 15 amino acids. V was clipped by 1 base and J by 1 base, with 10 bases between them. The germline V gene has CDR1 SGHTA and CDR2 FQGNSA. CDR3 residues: CASSLDRATQETQYF. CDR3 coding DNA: TGTGCCAGCAGCTTAGACAGGGCCACCCAAGAGACCCAGTACTTC.